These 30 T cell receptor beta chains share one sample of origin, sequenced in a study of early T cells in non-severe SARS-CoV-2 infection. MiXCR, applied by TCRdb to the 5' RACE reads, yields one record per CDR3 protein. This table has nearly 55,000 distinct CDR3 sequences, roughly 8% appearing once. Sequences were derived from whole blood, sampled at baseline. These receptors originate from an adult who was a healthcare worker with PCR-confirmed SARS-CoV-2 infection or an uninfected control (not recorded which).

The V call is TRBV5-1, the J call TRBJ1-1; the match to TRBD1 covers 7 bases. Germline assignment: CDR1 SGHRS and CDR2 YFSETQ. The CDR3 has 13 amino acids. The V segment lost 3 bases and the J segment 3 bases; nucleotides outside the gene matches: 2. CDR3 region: CASSWQGDTEAFF. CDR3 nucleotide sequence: TGCGCCAGCAGCTGGCAGGGGGACACTGAAGCTTTCTTT.

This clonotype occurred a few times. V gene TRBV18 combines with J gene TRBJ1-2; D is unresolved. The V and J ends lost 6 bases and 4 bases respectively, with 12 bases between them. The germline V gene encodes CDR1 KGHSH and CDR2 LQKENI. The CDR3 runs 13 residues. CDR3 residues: CASSADGTYGYTF. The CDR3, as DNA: TGTGCCAGCTCCGCGGACGGAACCTATGGCTACACCTTC.

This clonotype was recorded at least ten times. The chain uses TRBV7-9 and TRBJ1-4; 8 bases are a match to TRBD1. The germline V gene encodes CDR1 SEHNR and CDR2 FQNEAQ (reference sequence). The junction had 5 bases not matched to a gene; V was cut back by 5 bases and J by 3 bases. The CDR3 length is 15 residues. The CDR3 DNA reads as TGTGCCAGCAGCCCACTGACAGGGGCTAATGAAAAACTGTTTTTT. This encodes CASSPLTGANEKLFF.

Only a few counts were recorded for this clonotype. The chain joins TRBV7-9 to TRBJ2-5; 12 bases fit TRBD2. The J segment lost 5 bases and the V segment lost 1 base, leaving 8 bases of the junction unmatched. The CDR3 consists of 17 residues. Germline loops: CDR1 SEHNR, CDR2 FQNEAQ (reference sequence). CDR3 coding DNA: TGTGCCAGCAGCTTAGGGACTAGCGGGAACAGTGGGGAGACCCAGTACTTC. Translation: CASSLGTSGNSGETQYF.

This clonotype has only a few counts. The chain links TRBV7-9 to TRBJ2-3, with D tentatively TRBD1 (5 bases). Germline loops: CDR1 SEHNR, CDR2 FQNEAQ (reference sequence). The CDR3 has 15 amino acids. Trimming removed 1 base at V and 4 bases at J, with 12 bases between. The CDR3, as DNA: TGTGCCAGCAGCTTAGATGGCAGGGCAGCAGATACGCAGTATTTT. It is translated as CASSLDGRAADTQYF.

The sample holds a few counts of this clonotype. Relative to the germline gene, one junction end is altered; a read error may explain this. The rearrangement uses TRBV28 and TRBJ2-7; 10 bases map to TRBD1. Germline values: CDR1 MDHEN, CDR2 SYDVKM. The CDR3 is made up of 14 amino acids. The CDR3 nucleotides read TGTGCCAGCACTTTAGGGGACAGGGGTCACGAGCAGTACTTC. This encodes CASTLGDRGHEQYF.

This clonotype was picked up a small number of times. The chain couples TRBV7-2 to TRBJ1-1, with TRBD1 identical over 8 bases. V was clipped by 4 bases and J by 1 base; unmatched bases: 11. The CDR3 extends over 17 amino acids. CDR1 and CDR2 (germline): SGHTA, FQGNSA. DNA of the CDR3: TGTGCCAGCAGCTCAGACAGGGGCGGATGGGGGAACACTGAAGCTTTCTTT. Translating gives CASSSDRGGWGNTEAFF.

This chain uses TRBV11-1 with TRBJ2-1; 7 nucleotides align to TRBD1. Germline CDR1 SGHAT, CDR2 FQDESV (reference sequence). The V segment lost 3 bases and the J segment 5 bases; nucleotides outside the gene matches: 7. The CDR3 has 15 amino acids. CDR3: CASSFRGQSNNEQFF. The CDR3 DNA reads TGTGCCAGCAGCTTTCGGGGACAGTCCAACAATGAGCAGTTCTTC.

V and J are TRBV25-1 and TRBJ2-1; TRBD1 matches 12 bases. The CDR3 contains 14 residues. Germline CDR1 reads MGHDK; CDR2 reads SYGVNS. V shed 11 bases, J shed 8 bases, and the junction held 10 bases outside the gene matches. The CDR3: CASGDRGRLHEQFF. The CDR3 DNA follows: TGTGCCTCTGGGGACAGGGGGCGTTTACATGAGCAGTTCTTC.

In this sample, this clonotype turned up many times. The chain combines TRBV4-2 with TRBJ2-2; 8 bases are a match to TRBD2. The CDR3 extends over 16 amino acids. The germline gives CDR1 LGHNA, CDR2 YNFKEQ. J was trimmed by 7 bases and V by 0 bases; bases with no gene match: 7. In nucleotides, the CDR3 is TGTGCCAGCAGCCAAGAGCCGGGACTAGAAGGCGGGGAGCTGTTTTTT. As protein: CASSQEPGLEGGELFF.

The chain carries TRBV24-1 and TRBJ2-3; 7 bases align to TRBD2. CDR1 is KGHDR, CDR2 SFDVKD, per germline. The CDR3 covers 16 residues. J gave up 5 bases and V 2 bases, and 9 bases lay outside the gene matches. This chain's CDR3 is CATSDSWEGRGDTQYF. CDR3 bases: TGTGCCACCAGTGATTCGTGGGAGGGCCGGGGAGATACGCAGTATTTT.

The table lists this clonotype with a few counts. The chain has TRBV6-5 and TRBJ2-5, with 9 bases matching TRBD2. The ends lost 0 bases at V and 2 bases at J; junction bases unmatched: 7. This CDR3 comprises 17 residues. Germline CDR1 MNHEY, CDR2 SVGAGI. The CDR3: CASSYSRLAGQQETQYF. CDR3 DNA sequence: TGTGCCAGCAGTTACTCGCGGCTAGCGGGACAGCAAGAGACCCAGTACTTC.

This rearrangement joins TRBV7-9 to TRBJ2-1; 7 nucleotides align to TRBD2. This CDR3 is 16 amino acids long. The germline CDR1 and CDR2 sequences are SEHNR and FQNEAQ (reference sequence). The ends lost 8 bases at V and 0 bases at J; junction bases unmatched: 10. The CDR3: CASSSGRVASYNEQFF. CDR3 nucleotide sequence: TGTGCCAGCTCGAGTGGGAGGGTTGCCTCCTACAATGAGCAGTTCTTC.

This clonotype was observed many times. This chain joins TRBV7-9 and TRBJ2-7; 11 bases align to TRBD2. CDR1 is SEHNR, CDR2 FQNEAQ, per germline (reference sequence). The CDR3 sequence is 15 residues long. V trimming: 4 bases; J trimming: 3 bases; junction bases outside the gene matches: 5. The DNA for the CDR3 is TGTGCCAGCAGCTATAGCGGGAGGGCGAACTACGAGCAGTACTTC. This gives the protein CASSYSGRANYEQYF.

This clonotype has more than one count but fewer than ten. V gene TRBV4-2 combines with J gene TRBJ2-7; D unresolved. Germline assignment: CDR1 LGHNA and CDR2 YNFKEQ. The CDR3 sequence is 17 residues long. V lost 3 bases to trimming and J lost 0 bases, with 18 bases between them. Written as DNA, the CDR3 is TGTGCCAGCAGCCAGCTTTTAGGTCGGCGAGGCTCCTACGAGCAGTACTTC. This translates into CASSQLLGRRGSYEQYF.

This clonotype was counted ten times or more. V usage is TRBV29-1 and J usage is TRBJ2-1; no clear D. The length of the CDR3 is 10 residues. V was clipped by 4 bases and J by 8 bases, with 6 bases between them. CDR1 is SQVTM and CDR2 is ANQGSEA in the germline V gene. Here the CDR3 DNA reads TGCAGCGTTGCCCCCGATGAGCAGTTCTTC. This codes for CSVAPDEQFF.

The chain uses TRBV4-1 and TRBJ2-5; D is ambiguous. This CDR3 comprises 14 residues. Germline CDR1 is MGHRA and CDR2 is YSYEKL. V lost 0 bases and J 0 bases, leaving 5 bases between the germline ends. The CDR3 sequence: CASSQDPDQETQYF. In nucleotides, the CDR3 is TGCGCCAGCAGCCAAGATCCAGACCAAGAGACCCAGTACTTC.

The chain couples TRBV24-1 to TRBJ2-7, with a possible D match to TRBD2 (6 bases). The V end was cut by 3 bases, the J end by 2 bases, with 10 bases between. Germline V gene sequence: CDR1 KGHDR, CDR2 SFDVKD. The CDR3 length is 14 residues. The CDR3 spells CATSDPQRAYEQYF. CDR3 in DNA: TGTGCCACCAGTGATCCCCAGCGGGCCTACGAGCAGTACTTC.

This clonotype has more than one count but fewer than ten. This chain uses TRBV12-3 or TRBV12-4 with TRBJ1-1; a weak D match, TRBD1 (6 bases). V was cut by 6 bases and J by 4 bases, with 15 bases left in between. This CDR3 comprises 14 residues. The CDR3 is CASRLREGGTEAFF. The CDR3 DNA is TGTGCCAGCAGGTTGCGTGAGGGGGGCACTGAAGCTTTCTTT.

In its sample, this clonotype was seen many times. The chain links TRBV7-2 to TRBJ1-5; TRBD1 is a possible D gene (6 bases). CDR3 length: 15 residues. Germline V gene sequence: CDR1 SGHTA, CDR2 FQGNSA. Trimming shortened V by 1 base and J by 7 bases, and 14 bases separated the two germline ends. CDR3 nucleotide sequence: TGTGCCAGCAGCTTAGGTATGGCAGGGGTCCAGCCCCAGCATTTT. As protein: CASSLGMAGVQPQHF.

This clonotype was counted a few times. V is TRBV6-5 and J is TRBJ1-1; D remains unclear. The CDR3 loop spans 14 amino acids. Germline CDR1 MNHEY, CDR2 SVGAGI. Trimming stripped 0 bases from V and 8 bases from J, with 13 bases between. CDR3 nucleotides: TGTGCCAGCAGTTACTCGGCTGGAGGGAGGGAAGCTTTCTTT. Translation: CASSYSAGGREAFF.

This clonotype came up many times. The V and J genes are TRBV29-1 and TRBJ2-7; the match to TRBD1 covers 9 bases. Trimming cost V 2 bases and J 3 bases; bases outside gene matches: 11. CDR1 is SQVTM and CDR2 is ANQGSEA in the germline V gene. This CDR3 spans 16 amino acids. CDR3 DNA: TGCAGCGTTGAACTCGGACGGACAGGGGTCCACTACGAGCAGTACTTC. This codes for CSVELGRTGVHYEQYF.

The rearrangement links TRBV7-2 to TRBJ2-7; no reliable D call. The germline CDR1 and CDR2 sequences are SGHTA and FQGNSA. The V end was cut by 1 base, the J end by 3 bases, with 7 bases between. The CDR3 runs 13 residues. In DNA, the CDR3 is TGTGCCAGCAGCTTAGGCAGAGACTACGAGCAGTACTTC. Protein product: CASSLGRDYEQYF.

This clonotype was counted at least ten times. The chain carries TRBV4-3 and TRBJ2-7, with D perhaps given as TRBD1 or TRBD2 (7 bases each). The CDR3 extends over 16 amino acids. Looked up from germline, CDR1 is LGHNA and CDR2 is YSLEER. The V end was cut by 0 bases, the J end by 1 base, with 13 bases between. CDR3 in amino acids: CASSQDLRGGSYEQYF. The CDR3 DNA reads TGCGCCAGCAGCCAAGATCTCAGGGGGGGGTCCTACGAGCAGTACTTC.

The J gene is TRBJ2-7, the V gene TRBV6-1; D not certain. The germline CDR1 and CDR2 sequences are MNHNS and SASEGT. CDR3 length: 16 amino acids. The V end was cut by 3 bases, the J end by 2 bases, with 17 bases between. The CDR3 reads CASSDNSGPTPYEQYF. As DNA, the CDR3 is TGTGCCAGCAGTGACAATTCCGGACCGACCCCCTACGAGCAGTACTTC.

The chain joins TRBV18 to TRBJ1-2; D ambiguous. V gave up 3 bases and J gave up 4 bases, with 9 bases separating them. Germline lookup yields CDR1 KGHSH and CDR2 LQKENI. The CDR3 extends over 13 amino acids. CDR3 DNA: TGTGCCAGCTCACCGGACGGAACCTATGGCTACACCTTC. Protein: CASSPDGTYGYTF.

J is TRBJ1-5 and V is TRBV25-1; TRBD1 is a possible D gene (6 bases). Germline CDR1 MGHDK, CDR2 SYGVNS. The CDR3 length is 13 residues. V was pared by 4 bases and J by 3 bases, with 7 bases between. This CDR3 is CASSGGANQPQHF. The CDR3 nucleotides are TGTGCCAGCAGTGGGGGGGCCAATCAGCCCCAGCATTTT.

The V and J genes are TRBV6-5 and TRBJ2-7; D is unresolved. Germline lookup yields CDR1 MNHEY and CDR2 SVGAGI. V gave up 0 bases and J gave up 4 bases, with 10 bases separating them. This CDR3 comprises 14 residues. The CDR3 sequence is CASSYSGIAYEQYF. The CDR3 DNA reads TGTGCCAGCAGTTACTCAGGGATTGCATACGAGCAGTACTTC.

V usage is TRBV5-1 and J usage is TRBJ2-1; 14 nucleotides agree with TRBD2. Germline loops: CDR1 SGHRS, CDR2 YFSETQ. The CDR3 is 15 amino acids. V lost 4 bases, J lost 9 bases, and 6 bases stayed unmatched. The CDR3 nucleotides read TGCGCCAGCAGCGACGGGACTAGCGGGAGAGCTGAGCAGTTCTTC. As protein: CASSDGTSGRAEQFF.

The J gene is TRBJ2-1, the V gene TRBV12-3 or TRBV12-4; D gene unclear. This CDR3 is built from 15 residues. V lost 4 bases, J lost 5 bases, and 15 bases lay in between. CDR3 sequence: CASSSLDGFNNEQFF. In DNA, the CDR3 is TGTGCCAGCAGTTCCCTAGACGGCTTCAACAATGAGCAGTTCTTC.